This T cell receptor beta chain was recorded in a study of blood T cell repertoires in COVID-19. About the study: Whether acute or convalescent, the COVID-19 samples came from the United States, Italy and Spain. Sources were T cells, B-cell-depleted T cells, or PBMCs; the material itself was cDNA or gDNA.

CDR1 is SNHLY, CDR2 FYNNEI, per germline. The V and J ends lost 6 bases and 7 bases respectively, with 13 bases between them. The length of the CDR3 is 13 residues. Per the original data handling: Amplification of reference gene primers was used by the study to estimate nucleated cell counts. Some clones are missing from TCRdb's copy, which holds only in-frame ones; the method was immunoSEQ multiplex PCR. The V and J calls and clone size are taken from that table; D and trimming were inferred from the DNA. Among 75,000 to 90,000 clones listed, around four fifths were seen once. This TCR was recovered from an elderly man with active or convalescent COVID-19. Sequencing was done on a sample of peripheral blood. The chain combines TRBV2 with TRBJ1-5; weak D call: TRBD1 (5 bases). The CDR3 protein is CASSQGLGQPQHF. CDR3 DNA sequence: TGTGCCAGCAGCCAGGGATTGGGACAGCCCCAGCATTTT.